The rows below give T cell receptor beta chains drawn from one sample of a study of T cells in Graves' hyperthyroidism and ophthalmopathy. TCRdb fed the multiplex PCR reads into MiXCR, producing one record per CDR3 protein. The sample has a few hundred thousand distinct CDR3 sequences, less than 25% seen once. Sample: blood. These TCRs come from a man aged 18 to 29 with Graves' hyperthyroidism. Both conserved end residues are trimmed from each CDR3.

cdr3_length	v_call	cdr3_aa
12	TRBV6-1	ATHTEVGAGDQY
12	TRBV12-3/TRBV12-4	ASSLRREDQPQH
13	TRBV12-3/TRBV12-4	ASSLDRPFGNTIY
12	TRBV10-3	AISGQGASYGYT
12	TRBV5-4	ASSLGQFSYEQY
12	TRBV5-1	ASSPLTGDTEAF
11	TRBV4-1	ASSHGLLETQY
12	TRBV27	ASSSTSSRTEAF
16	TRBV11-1	ASSLATEAGGRDGELF
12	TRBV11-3	ASSLERSQETQY
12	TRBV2	ASSPGGTFYGYT
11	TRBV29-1	SVLGQGNQPQH
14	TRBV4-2	ASSQASGSSSYEQY
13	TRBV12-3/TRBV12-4	ASRRNRGRDTEAF
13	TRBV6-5	ASSYSILPSYEQY
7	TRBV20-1	SANSPLH
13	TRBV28	ASSLTSGGEETQY
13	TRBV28	ASSLSRDFQETQY
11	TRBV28	ASSLQGKRELF
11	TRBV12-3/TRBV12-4	ASSLSALTWAF
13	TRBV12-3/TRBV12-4	ASSLLTGWNTEAF
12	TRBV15	ATSSDGARYGYT
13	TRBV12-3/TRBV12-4	ASSSEGVSSYEQY
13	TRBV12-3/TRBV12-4	ASSPLAGRQETQY
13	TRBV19	ASSSSTGFLHEQY
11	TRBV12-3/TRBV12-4	ASTVGDTYEQY
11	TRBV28	ASTYRVPYEQY
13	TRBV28	ASSLGHGPATEAF
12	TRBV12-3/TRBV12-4	ASMAGGGNTEAF
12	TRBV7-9	ASSLDGVNTEAC
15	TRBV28	ASGLALLDREITEAF
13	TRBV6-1	ASRLEPISTDTQY
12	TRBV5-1	ASSIGTEGQPQH
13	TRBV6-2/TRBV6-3	ASNLAGTPLWTQY
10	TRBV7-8	ASSLEGAARN
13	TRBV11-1	ASSSTELGTYEQY
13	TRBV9	ASSGSGGGTGELF
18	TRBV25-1	ASSAPLAGTDYSSGNTIY
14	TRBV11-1	ASSLALTGGSYEQY
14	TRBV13	ASRPWTGSTNYGYT
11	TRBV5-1	ASSLEGQLEAF
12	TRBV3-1	ASSLYRDSTEAF
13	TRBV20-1	SARVLSGSNQPQH
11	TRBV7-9	ASSFGTDHGYT
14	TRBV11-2	ASSLNEGFSFYEQY
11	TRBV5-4	ASSPYDSTEAF
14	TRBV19	ASSINANLFSTEAF
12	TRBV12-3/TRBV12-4	ASSHNPSTGELF
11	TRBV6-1	ASTDFGPSPLH